This T cell receptor (beta chain) was recorded in a study of T cell changes during pregnancy in multiple sclerosis. Generated by immunoSEQ multiplex PCR, the TCRdb table keeps only in-frame clones and is missing some. The sample shows tens of thousands of clones, 86% of them seen only once. The J segment lost 2 bases and the V segment lost 4 bases, leaving 13 bases of the junction unmatched. The CDR3 length is 19 residues. The germline V gene encodes CDR1 SGHTA and CDR2 FQGNSA. The chain combines TRBV7-2 with TRBJ2-1; 11 bases map to TRBD2. The TCR sequence derives from a female donor in good health, enrolled as a control in a pregnancy study. The sample was CD4+ T cells from peripheral blood mononuclear cells, taken in the first trimester of pregnancy. CDR3 nucleotide sequence: TGTGCCAGCAGCTCCCCCCTCCCAGGTAGCGGGGGGGCCTACAATGAGCAGTTCTTC. Protein: CASSSPLPGSGGAYNEQFF.